These 10 T cell receptor beta chains were all obtained from the same sample, sequenced in a study of blood T cell repertoires in COVID-19 (dated by TCRdb to 2018 to 2021). The library was prepared using the immunoSEQ multiplex PCR assay. The clones in this table, taken by TCRdb from immuneACCESS, are in-frame only. Not every clone is retained; where verified, under half of the shortfall comes from an unresolved V gene, and the cause of the rest is unknown. Present in this sample are about 130,000 clones, approximately 81% of which were seen just once. The ten largest account for around 5.2% of the sample. The sequencing sample was made of peripheral blood. Receptor source: a man aged 60-69 years with acute or convalescent COVID-19.

The chain links TRBV5-4 to TRBJ2-2, with D hard to call. CDR3 size: 14 residues. Trimming pared 4 bases from V and 2 bases from J, leaving 9 bases between. The germline gives CDR1 SGHNT, CDR2 YYREEE (reference sequence). In nucleotides, the CDR3 is TGTGCCAGCAGCCCTAACCAAAACACCGGGGAGCTGTTTTTT. This translates into CASSPNQNTGELFF.

V is TRBV7-2 and J is TRBJ1-1; D perhaps matches TRBD1 (5 bases). Germline CDR1 reads SGHTA; CDR2 reads FQGNSA. The CDR3 runs to 14 residues. V lost 2 bases and J lost 11, with 18 bases in between. CDR3 sequence (DNA): TGTGCCAGCAGCTTAAGCAGGGAAACGGCAGGCGCTTTCTTT. It yields the protein CASSLSRETAGAFF.

V is TRBV19 and J is TRBJ1-1; a possible D gene is TRBD1 (5 bases). The CDR3 is 14 residues long. Germline V gene lookup returns CDR1 LNHDA and CDR2 SQIVND (reference sequence). Trimming left V 3 bases short and J 4 bases short, with 12 bases between. The chain's CDR3 is CASSILGAGTEAFF. The DNA for the CDR3 is TGTGCCAGTAGTATCTTAGGGGCCGGCACTGAAGCTTTCTTT. Drawing the rest from reference TRBV19 and TRBJ1-1, the complete variable domain is DGGITQSPKYLFRKEGQNVTLSCEQNLNHDAMYWYRQDPGQGLRLIYYSQIVNDFQKGDIAEGYSVSREKKESFPLTVTSAQKNPTAFYLCASSILGAGTEAFFGQGTRLTVV.

This sequence joins TRBV18 and TRBJ1-1; weak D call: TRBD1 (6 bases). CDR1 is KGHSH and CDR2 is LQKENI in the germline V gene. The V and J ends lost 1 base and 1 base respectively, with 13 bases between them. The CDR3 runs 16 residues. The CDR3 protein is CASSPQGGGTNTEAFF. The CDR3 coding sequence is TGTGCCAGCTCACCACAGGGGGGAGGGACGAACACTGAAGCTTTCTTT.

The CDR3, as DNA: TGTGCCAGCAGTCGACAGGGGGCGAACACCGGGGAGCTGTTTTTT. Amino acid sequence: CASSRQGANTGELFF. The V and J genes are TRBV2 and TRBJ2-2, with 9 bases lining up with TRBD1. Germline loops: CDR1 SNHLY, CDR2 FYNNEI. The CDR3 has 15 amino acids. V trimming: 5 bases; J trimming: 0 bases; junction bases outside the gene matches: 1.

The gene calls are TRBV14 and TRBJ1-1; D is perhaps TRBD1 (6 bases). The germline gives CDR1 SGHDN, CDR2 FVKESK. V gave up 5 bases and J gave up 5 bases, with 12 bases separating them. This CDR3 spans 13 amino acids. This CDR3 is CASSNSGTTEAFF. The CDR3 DNA reads as TGTGCCAGCAGCAACTCCGGGACAACTGAAGCTTTCTTT. The full variable domain, in which reference TRBV14 and TRBJ1-1 provide the parts outside the CDR3, is EAGVTQFPSHSVIEKGQTVTLRCDPISGHDNLYWYRRVMGKEIKFLLHFVKESKQDESGMPNNRFLAERTGGTYSTLKVQPAELEDSGVYFCASSNSGTTEAFFGQGTRLTVV.

This clone came up a few times. The chain recombines TRBV7-2 with TRBJ1-1; D not resolved. This CDR3 has 13 residues. Trimming removed 3 bases from V and 2 bases from J, with 7 bases in between. The V gene's germline CDR1 is SGHTA and CDR2 FQGNSA. This CDR3 is CASSFSQNTEAFF. Here the CDR3 DNA reads TGTGCCAGCAGCTTTTCCCAAAACACTGAAGCTTTCTTT. Full variable domain (remainder filled in from reference TRBV7-2 and TRBJ1-1): GAGVSQSPSNKVTEKGKDVELRCDPISGHTALYWYRQSLGQGLEFLIYFQGNSAPDKSGLPSDRFSAERTGGSVSTLTIQRTQQEDSAVYLCASSFSQNTEAFFGQGTRLTVV.

The J gene is TRBJ1-2, the V gene TRBV11-2, with 7 positions matching TRBD1. Germline assignment: CDR1 SGHAT and CDR2 FQNNGV. V dropped 3 bases and J dropped 0; count of bases not matched to a gene: 13. The CDR3 contains 18 residues. CDR3 in amino acids: CASSLGLGQTLANYGYTF. The CDR3 region has the DNA TGTGCCAGCAGCTTGGGTTTGGGACAGACACTAGCTAACTATGGCTACACCTTC.

The chain combines TRBV2 with TRBJ1-1, with D uncertain. This CDR3 contains 14 residues. The germline CDR1 and CDR2 sequences are SNHLY and FYNNEI. V lost 5 bases, J lost 11 bases, and 21 bases lay in between. DNA for the CDR3: TGTGCCAGCAGTCCTCCCTCGGGTCGATATGGGGCTTTCTTT. It codes for CASSPPSGRYGAFF.

The chain recombines TRBV5-1 with TRBJ1-2; TRBD1 is a possible D gene (5 bases). V was cut by 1 base and J by 8 bases, with 15 bases left in between. CDR1 and CDR2 (germline): SGHRS, YFSETQ. This CDR3 spans 14 amino acids. The CDR3 bases are TGCGCCAGCAGCTTGTTGGCAGGGACTGACGGCTACACCTTC. Translated: CASSLLAGTDGYTF.